Presented here are 25 T cell receptor beta chains from one specimen sequenced in a study of T cell repertoires in cytomegalovirus infection. TCRdb reprocessed the reads with MiXCR, giving one entry per CDR3 protein. The table lists approximately 910,000 distinct CDR3 sequences, roughly 30% of them singletons. The antigens of these receptors remain unknown. The sequencing used cultured CD8+ T cells from PBMCs, collected from culture after CMV antigen stimulation. The receptors here all came from a human donor in good health (CMV status not recorded). Some clones in this sample may be carry-over from other donors' samples.

The chain links TRBV6-6 to TRBJ2-1; D is possibly TRBD2 (7 bases). V dropped 2 bases and J dropped 13 bases, with 15 bases sitting between them. The CDR3 covers 13 residues. Looked up from germline, CDR1 is MNHNY and CDR2 is SVGAGI (reference sequence). The chain's CDR3 is CASSYEVRGAQFF. CDR3 DNA sequence: TGTGCCAGCAGTTACGAAGTCCGGGGGGCTCAGTTCTTC.

This clonotype was seen a handful of times. CDR3 DNA sequence: TGTGCCAGCAGTCGGACAGCCAGCAGCTCCTACGAGCAGTACTTC. This sequence encodes CASSRTASSSYEQYF. This chain links TRBV11-2 with TRBJ2-7, with D tentatively TRBD1 (6 bases). CDR1 SGHAT and CDR2 FQNNGV come from the germline V gene. This CDR3 is 15 amino acids long. Trimming left V 6 bases short and J 0 bases short, with 15 bases between.

This clonotype showed up just a few times. The rearrangement links TRBV12-3 or TRBV12-4 to TRBJ1-6, with unresolved D. The CDR3 spans 15 residues. The V and J ends lost 1 base and 4 bases respectively, with 8 bases between them. The CDR3 region has the DNA TGTGCCAGCAGTTTAGATCCAGGTTATAATTCACCCCTCCACTTT. This sequence encodes CASSLDPGYNSPLHF.

The chain couples TRBV6-2 or TRBV6-3 to TRBJ2-7; 8 nucleotides line up with TRBD1. The J segment lost 5 bases and the V segment lost 5 bases, leaving 5 bases of the junction unmatched. The CDR3 runs 13 residues. Germline V gene sequence: CDR1 MNHEY, CDR2 SVGEGT. The CDR3 bases are TGTGCCAGCAGTCCCGGGACAGGCCACGAGCAGTACGTC. Residues: CASSPGTGHEQYV.

This clonotype was counted many times. The V call is TRBV6-1, the J call TRBJ2-5, with 10 bases matching TRBD1. Germline CDR1 and CDR2: MNHNS and SASEGT. V gave up 4 bases and J gave up 4 bases; unmatched junction bases: 3. The CDR3 has 14 residues. Here the CDR3 reads CASSVGTGVETQYF. CDR3 nucleotide sequence: TGTGCCAGCAGTGTCGGGACAGGGGTAGAGACCCAGTACTTC.

This chain links TRBV28 with TRBJ2-1; the D gene could be TRBD1 or TRBD2 (5 bases each). V was clipped by 7 bases and J by 9 bases, with 28 bases between them. This CDR3 comprises 17 residues. CDR1 MDHEN and CDR2 SYDVKM come from the germline V gene. As DNA, the CDR3 is TGTGCCAGCATCCCCGTGGACTCAGGGTTTAGGCTTAGTGAGCAGTTCTTC. This sequence encodes CASIPVDSGFRLSEQFF.

This clonotype was detected ten times or more. The chain carries TRBV6-6 and TRBJ1-1; TRBD1 agrees at 9 bases. The V gene end was trimmed by 0 bases and the J gene end by 10 bases; junction bases not matched to a gene: 0. CDR1 is MNHNY and CDR2 is SVGAGI in the germline V gene (reference sequence). CDR3 size: 12 residues. The CDR3 here is CASSYSDRGAFF. The CDR3 coding sequence is TGTGCCAGCAGTTACTCGGACAGGGGAGCTTTCTTT.

There are a few counts of this clonotype. The gene calls are TRBV19 and TRBJ2-7; the D is unclear. V lost 0 bases and J 0 bases, leaving 6 bases between the germline ends. CDR1 is LNHDA and CDR2 is SQIVND in the germline V gene (reference sequence). The length of the CDR3 is 14 residues. The CDR3 reads CASSIEVSSYEQYF. DNA of the CDR3: TGTGCCAGTAGTATAGAGGTTTCCTCCTACGAGCAGTACTTC.

The chain uses TRBV11-2 and TRBJ2-1; D might be TRBD2 (5 bases). The V and J ends lost 2 bases and 8 bases respectively, with 10 bases between them. CDR1 is SGHAT and CDR2 is FQNNGV in the germline V gene. The CDR3 runs 13 residues. The CDR3 bases are TGTGCCAGCAGCTTAATGAGGGTCGATGAGCAGTTCTTC. It encodes CASSLMRVDEQFF.

The rearrangement uses TRBV6-2 or TRBV6-3 and TRBJ2-1; tentative D call: TRBD1 (6 bases). The CDR3 has 14 amino acids. V was clipped by 7 bases and J by 6 bases, with 16 bases between them. Germline V gene data show CDR1 as MNHEY and CDR2 as SVGEGT. The CDR3 DNA reads TGTGCCAGCACCCAGGGGACGGATATCAATGAGCAGTTCTTC. Encoded protein: CASTQGTDINEQFF.

This clonotype was recorded a few times. The rearrangement joins TRBV6-1 to TRBJ1-2, with D perhaps TRBD1 (5 bases). The germline V gene encodes CDR1 MNHNS and CDR2 SASEGT. V dropped 6 bases and J dropped 6 bases, with 11 bases sitting between them. The CDR3 sequence is 12 residues long. This chain's CDR3 is CASSHAGDGYTF. In nucleotides, the CDR3 is TGTGCCAGCAGCCACGCGGGGGATGGCTACACCTTC.

This clonotype was counted a few times. CDR3 DNA sequence: TGTGCCAGCAGCCGACAGGGCCGGGCCTACGAGCAGTACTTC. This codes for CASSRQGRAYEQYF. This chain connects TRBV7-9 to TRBJ2-7; 7 bases match TRBD1. Germline CDR1 is SEHNR and CDR2 is FQNEAQ (reference sequence). The junction had 6 bases not matched to a gene; V was cut back by 5 bases and J by 2 bases. The CDR3 is 14 amino acids.

Comments on this clonotype: A much more abundant neighbour one base away suggests this may be a read error. This rearrangement joins TRBV28 to TRBJ1-1; D might be TRBD1 (6 bases). The CDR3 loop spans 16 amino acids. In germline, CDR1 is MDHEN, CDR2 SYDVKM. CDR3 sequence (DNA): TGTGTCAGCAGTTTAGAGGGACACCTATTGAACACTGAAGCTTTCTTT. This translates into CVSSLEGHLLNTEAFF. The full variable domain, its missing parts supplied by reference TRBV28 and TRBJ1-1, is DVKVTQSSRYLVKRTGEKVFLECVQDMDHENMFWYRQDPGLGLRLIYFSYDVKMKEKGDIPEGYSVSREKKERFSLILESASTNQTSMYLCVSSLEGHLLNTEAFFGQGTRLTVV.

The gene calls are TRBV7-3 and TRBJ2-1; 9 nucleotides match TRBD1. Trimming cost V 5 bases and J 8 bases; bases outside gene matches: 13. The CDR3 contains 16 residues. Germline lookup yields CDR1 SGHTA and CDR2 FQGTGA. The DNA of the CDR3 is TGTGCCAGCAGCAATAATCCGGGACAGGGAGTCTATGAGCAGTTCTTC. It specifies CASSNNPGQGVYEQFF.

For this clonotype: A much larger clone lies a single base off, so this may be a read error. This chain joins TRBV7-8 and TRBJ2-5; either TRBD1 or TRBD2 may fit D (5 bases each). This CDR3 has 17 amino acids. Trimming took off 2 bases at V and 6 bases at J, with 22 bases between the two ends. Germline CDR1 and CDR2: SGHVS and FQNEAQ. The CDR3 loop is CASSLSSQPGPQKTQYF. CDR3 bases: TGTGCCAGCAGCTTAAGTTCGCAACCGGGGCCACAAAAGACCCAGTACTTC.

This chain uses TRBV24-1 with TRBJ1-1; TRBD1 agrees at 7 bases. Germline loops: CDR1 KGHDR, CDR2 SFDVKD. The CDR3 totals 15 residues. V shed 4 bases, J shed 5 bases, and the junction held 9 bases outside the gene matches. DNA for the CDR3: TGTGCCACCAGTGAAACCGGGACAGAGGAAACTGAAGCTTTCTTT. Residues: CATSETGTEETEAFF.

As DNA, the CDR3 is TGTGCCAGCAGCTTGGCCAGGGGGCTGTTTGAAGCTTTCTTT. Its protein is CASSLARGLFEAFF. The V gene is TRBV5-5, the J gene TRBJ1-1; 8 bases match TRBD1. Per the germline V gene, CDR1 is SGHKS and CDR2 is YYEKEE (reference sequence). Trimming cost V 0 bases and J 7 bases; bases outside gene matches: 5. This CDR3 is built from 14 residues.

This clonotype occurred a few times. The chain is built from TRBV4-2 and TRBJ1-6; D remains ambiguous. The CDR3 is 15 amino acids. Trimming left V 3 bases short and J 2 bases short, with 8 bases between. Germline assignment: CDR1 LGHNA and CDR2 YNFKEQ. CDR3 coding DNA: TGTGCCAGCAGCCAGGGTTCAACCTATAATTCACCCCTCCACTTT. This gives the protein CASSQGSTYNSPLHF.

There are many counts of this clonotype. This chain uses TRBV7-2 with TRBJ2-3; 13 bases map to TRBD2. The CDR3 loop spans 15 amino acids. V shed 5 bases, J shed 6 bases, and the junction held 5 bases outside the gene matches. The germline V gene encodes CDR1 SGHTA and CDR2 FQGNSA. The CDR3 DNA reads as TGTGCCAGCAGCACTAGCGGGGGGGCCGGTGATACGCAGTATTTT. Translating it yields CASSTSGGAGDTQYF.

In DNA, the CDR3 is TGTGCCAGCAGCCAGGGGGCCCCGGGTGTTCAGCCCCAGCATTTT. Amino acid sequence: CASSQGAPGVQPQHF. The V and J genes are TRBV13 and TRBJ1-5; 8 nucleotides line up with TRBD1. V shed 5 bases and J 6 bases; nucleotides not matched to a gene: 9. The CDR3 covers 15 residues. The germline gives CDR1 PRHDT, CDR2 FYEKMQ (reference sequence).

V gene TRBV12-3 or TRBV12-4 combines with J gene TRBJ1-1; the D is unclear. The CDR3 totals 19 residues. The V gene lost 4 bases and the J gene lost 1 base, with 25 bases spanning the gap. The CDR3 DNA sequence: TGTGCCAGCAGTTCATCTCGCCCGGGCAGGCGCAGACCGAACACTGAAGCTTTCTTT. Its protein product is CASSSSRPGRRRPNTEAFF.

The V call is TRBV29-1, the J call TRBJ1-2; 10 bases fit TRBD1. Trimming removed 6 bases from V and 6 bases from J; junction bases left unmatched: 10. Germline-derived CDR1 and CDR2 are SQVTM and ANQGSEA. There are 14 residues in the CDR3. This CDR3 is CSVGGDRGRHGYTF. The CDR3 DNA reads as TGCAGCGTCGGGGGCGACAGGGGGCGTCATGGCTACACCTTC.

This clonotype was counted between two and nine times. The chain couples TRBV27 to TRBJ2-7; 7 positions agree with TRBD1. The length of the CDR3 is 16 residues. Unmatched junction bases numbered 13, after V lost 5 bases and J lost 3 bases. Germline CDR1 MNHEY, CDR2 SMNVEV (reference sequence). DNA for the CDR3: TGTGCCAGCAGTCCCCATCCAGGGGGAGAGAGCTACGAGCAGTACTTC. Translated, it gives CASSPHPGGESYEQYF.

This chain joins TRBV12-3 or TRBV12-4 and TRBJ1-1; D unresolved. Trimming removed 8 bases from V and 4 bases from J, with 23 bases in between. CDR3 length equals 16 residues. CDR3 sequence reads: CASCGPSGWHGTEAFF. The CDR3 nucleotides are TGTGCCAGCTGTGGTCCAAGCGGATGGCATGGCACTGAAGCTTTCTTT.

There are a few counts of this clonotype. V gene TRBV12-3 or TRBV12-4 combines with J gene TRBJ2-1, with D perhaps TRBD1 (6 bases). The ends were cut back, 5 bases at V and 9 bases at J, with 11 bases in the middle. The CDR3 length is 12 residues. CDR3 DNA sequence: TGTGCCAGCAGTCTAGGACAGTTTGAGCAGTTCTTC. Amino acids: CASSLGQFEQFF.